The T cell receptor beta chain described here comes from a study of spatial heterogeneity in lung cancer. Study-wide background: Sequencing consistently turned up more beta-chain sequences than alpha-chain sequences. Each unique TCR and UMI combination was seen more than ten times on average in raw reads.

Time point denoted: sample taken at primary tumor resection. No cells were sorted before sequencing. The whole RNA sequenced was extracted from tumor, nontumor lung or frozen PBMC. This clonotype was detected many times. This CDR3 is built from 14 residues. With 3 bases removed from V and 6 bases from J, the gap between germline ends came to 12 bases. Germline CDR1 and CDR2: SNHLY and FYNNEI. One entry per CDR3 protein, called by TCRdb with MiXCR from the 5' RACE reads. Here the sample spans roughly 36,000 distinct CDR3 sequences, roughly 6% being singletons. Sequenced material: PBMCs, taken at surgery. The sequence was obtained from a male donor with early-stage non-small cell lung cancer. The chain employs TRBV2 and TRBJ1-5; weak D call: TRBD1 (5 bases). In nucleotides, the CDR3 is TGTGCCAGCAGTGATAGAGGGGTGGGTCAGCCCCAGCATTTT. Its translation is CASSDRGVGQPQHF. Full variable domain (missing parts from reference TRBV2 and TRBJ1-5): EPEVTQTPSHQVTQMGQEVILRCVPISNHLYFYWYRQILGQKVEFLVSFYNNEISEKSEIFDDQFSVERPDGSNFTLKIRSTKLEDSAMYFCASSDRGVGQPQHFGDGTRLSIL.